The 17 T cell receptor beta chains below come from one sample, sequenced in a study of T cell responses to AZD1222 COVID-19 vaccine. Sequencing used immunoSEQ multiplex PCR; TCRdb keeps in-frame clones, though not all of them. The data hold around 130,000 clones, with roughly 93% observed a single time. The sequences come from peripheral blood, collected on day 0 of AZD1222 vaccination. All receptors derive from an adult in good health.

The genes are TRBV28 and TRBJ1-3; unclear D gene. V lost 9 bases and J 2 bases, leaving 14 bases between the germline ends. The CDR3 loop spans 14 amino acids. CDR1 is MDHEN, CDR2 SYDVKM, per germline. CDR3 DNA sequence: TGTGCCAGTACTTTTAGCTCCCCTGGAAACACCATATATTTT. Translating gives CASTFSSPGNTIYF.

This rearrangement joins TRBV7-8 to TRBJ1-5; possible D gene TRBD1, 6 bases. CDR1 is SGHVS, CDR2 FQNEAQ, per germline. V was trimmed by 5 bases and J by 0 bases, leaving 11 bases between them. The CDR3 extends over 15 amino acids. The DNA for the CDR3 is TGTGCCAGCAGCCTCGGACAGATTAGCAATCAGCCCCAGCATTTT. It is translated as CASSLGQISNQPQHF.

The V call is TRBV11-2, the J call TRBJ2-5; 10 bases are shared with TRBD2. Germline V gives CDR1 SGHAT, CDR2 FQNNGV. The J segment lost 3 bases and the V segment lost 8 bases, leaving 15 bases of the junction unmatched. The CDR3 spans 17 residues. CDR3 sequence reads: CASRSPGTSEMEETQYF. As DNA, the CDR3 is TGTGCCAGCCGCTCACCAGGGACTAGCGAGATGGAAGAGACCCAGTACTTC.

The CDR3 sequence: CAWSVGASGTEQYF. As DNA, the CDR3 is TGTGCCTGGAGTGTAGGGGCTAGCGGGACCGAGCAGTACTTC. The chain uses TRBV30 and TRBJ2-7, with TRBD2 identical over 9 bases. The CDR3 runs to 14 residues. Germline lookup yields CDR1 GTSNPN and CDR2 SVGIG (reference sequence). The junction had 6 bases not matched to a gene; V was cut back by 0 bases and J by 6 bases. Full variable domain (missing parts from reference TRBV30 and TRBJ2-7): SQTIHQWPATLVQPVGSPLSLECTVEGTSNPNLYWYRQAAGRGLQLLFYSVGIGQISSEVPQNLSASRPQDRQFILSSKKLLLSDSGFYLCAWSVGASGTEQYFGPGTRLTVT.

The rearrangement joins TRBV29-1 to TRBJ1-2, with D possibly being TRBD1 (5 bases). Looked up from germline, CDR1 is SQVTM and CDR2 is ANQGSEA. There are 12 residues in the CDR3. V was cut by 2 bases and J by 6 bases, with 10 bases left in between. The CDR3 DNA follows: TGCAGCGTTGAATCACCCAGGGATGGCTACACCTTC. Its translation: CSVESPRDGYTF.

The chain has TRBV24-1 and TRBJ2-5; TRBD1 matches 9 bases. J lost 5 bases, V lost 5 bases, and 8 bases had no gene match. This CDR3 spans 15 amino acids. Germline assignment: CDR1 KGHDR and CDR2 SFDVKD. The DNA for the CDR3 is TGTGCCACCAGTGCCCAGGACAGGGGTGACGAGACCCAGTACTTC. Protein: CATSAQDRGDETQYF.

This sequence joins TRBV30 and TRBJ2-1, with D unresolved. The germline V gene encodes CDR1 GTSNPN and CDR2 SVGIG (reference sequence). The CDR3 loop spans 14 amino acids. V dropped 2 bases and J dropped 5 bases, with 13 bases sitting between them. The DNA for the CDR3 is TGTGCCTGGAGTAACAGCAGCCGAAACAATGAGCAGTTCTTC. Residues: CAWSNSSRNNEQFF.

The chain joins TRBV6-5 to TRBJ1-2; 9 nucleotides line up with TRBD1. Germline trimming cut 6 bases from V and 7 bases from J; bases unmatched to any gene: 12. The CDR3 totals 15 residues. The V gene's germline CDR1 is MNHEY and CDR2 SVGAGI. CDR3 DNA: TGTGCCAGCAGCAAACAGGGGGCAGTTACGGGTGGCTACACCTTC. This encodes CASSKQGAVTGGYTF.

This chain connects TRBV9 to TRBJ2-3; D is uncertain. Germline CDR1 and CDR2: SGDLS and YYNGEE. V lost 3 bases and J 11 bases, leaving 13 bases between the germline ends. This CDR3 has 12 amino acids. Here the CDR3 reads CASSDDAEVQYF. CDR3 nucleotide sequence: TGTGCCAGCAGCGACGATGCGGAAGTGCAGTATTTT.

The chain uses TRBV7-2 and TRBJ1-5; no firm D call. Germline CDR1 is SGHTA and CDR2 is FQGNSA. The CDR3 totals 13 residues. The V and J ends lost 1 base and 7 bases respectively, with 8 bases between them. In DNA form, the CDR3 reads TGTGCCAGCAGCTTAGGCGAGGTACAGCCCCAGCATTTT. Protein sequence: CASSLGEVQPQHF.

This chain connects TRBV10-3 to TRBJ2-7, with D tentatively TRBD1 (6 bases). The germline V and J ends were trimmed by 3 bases and 7 bases, with 16 bases remaining between them. The CDR3 is 14 residues long. Germline lookup yields CDR1 ENHRY and CDR2 SYGVKD. The CDR3 reads CAISDHPDSREQYF. Written as DNA, the CDR3 is TGTGCCATCAGTGATCACCCGGACAGCCGAGAGCAGTACTTC.

The V and J genes are TRBV27 and TRBJ2-6; D ambiguous. This CDR3 contains 17 residues. Trimming removed 3 bases from V and 0 bases from J, with 12 bases in between. Germline V gene lookup returns CDR1 MNHEY and CDR2 SMNVEV (reference sequence). Here the CDR3 reads CASSFEMPASGANVLTF. In nucleotides, the CDR3 is TGTGCCAGCAGTTTTGAAATGCCAGCCTCTGGGGCCAACGTCCTGACTTTC.

The rearrangement joins TRBV6-4 to TRBJ1-1, with 11 bases that match TRBD1. V was pared by 6 bases and J by 9 bases, with 6 bases of the junction left unmatched. The CDR3 consists of 13 residues. Germline V CDR1 and CDR2: MRHNA, SNTAGT. CDR3 sequence (DNA): TGTGCCAGCAGCGTGGACAGGGGGCTTAAAGCTTTCTTT. Translated: CASSVDRGLKAFF.

The chain links TRBV18 to TRBJ2-7; D perhaps matches TRBD1 (6 bases). This CDR3 region has 14 residues. Trimming cost V 3 bases and J 0 bases, with 9 bases left between them. CDR1 and CDR2 from the germline V gene are KGHSH and LQKENI. In DNA form, the CDR3 reads TGTGCCAGCTCACCTACGGACAGCTCCTACGAGCAGTACTTC. It encodes CASSPTDSSYEQYF.

The rearrangement joins TRBV19 to TRBJ2-1; TRBD2 matches at 12 bases. The V segment lost 9 bases and the J segment 8 bases; nucleotides outside the gene matches: 14. Germline lookup yields CDR1 LNHDA and CDR2 SQIVND (reference sequence). This CDR3 contains 16 residues. The CDR3 sequence: CASLGTSGQGGDEQFF. CDR3 bases: TGTGCCAGCTTGGGGACTAGCGGGCAAGGGGGCGATGAGCAGTTCTTC.

The chain employs TRBV7-2 and TRBJ2-7; D possibly corresponds to TRBD2 (5 bases). This CDR3 comprises 13 residues. Trimming left V 0 bases short and J 6 bases short, with 9 bases between. Germline CDR1 SGHTA, CDR2 FQGNSA. The CDR3 nucleotides are TGTGCCAGCAGCTTAGCGGCGAGGGCCGAGCAGTACTTC. It yields the protein CASSLAARAEQYF.

The CDR3 is CASSQAMNTEAFF. The DNA of the CDR3 is TGCGCCAGCAGCCAAGCCATGAACACTGAAGCTTTCTTT. The chain couples TRBV4-3 to TRBJ1-1; D not resolved. The V gene lost 1 base and the J gene lost 0 bases, with 3 bases spanning the gap. The CDR3 is made up of 13 amino acids. CDR1 and CDR2 from the germline V gene are LGHNA and YSLEER.